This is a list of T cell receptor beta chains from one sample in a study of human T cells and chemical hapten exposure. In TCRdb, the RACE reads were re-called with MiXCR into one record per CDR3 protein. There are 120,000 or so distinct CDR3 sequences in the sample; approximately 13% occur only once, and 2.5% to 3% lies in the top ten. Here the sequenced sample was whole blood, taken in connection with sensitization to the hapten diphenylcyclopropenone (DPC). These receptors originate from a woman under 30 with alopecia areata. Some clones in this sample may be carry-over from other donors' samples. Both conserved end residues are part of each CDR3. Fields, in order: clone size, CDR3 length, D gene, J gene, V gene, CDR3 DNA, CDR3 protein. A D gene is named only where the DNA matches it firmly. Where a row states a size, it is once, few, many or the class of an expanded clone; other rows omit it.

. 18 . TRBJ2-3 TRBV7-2 TGTGCCAGCAGCTTACGGAAAGCGGGCCCCACCGCCCCAGATACGCAGTATTTT CASSLRKAGPTAPDTQYF
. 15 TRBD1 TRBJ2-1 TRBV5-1 TGCGCCAGCAGCCCAACCGGACAGGATTACAATGAGCAGTTCTTC CASSPTGQDYNEQFF
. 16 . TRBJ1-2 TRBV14 TGTGCCAGCAGCCGAATGACGTTAGGCTCATCCTATGGCTACACCTTC CASSRMTLGSSYGYTF
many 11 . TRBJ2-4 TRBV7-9 TGTGCCAGCAGCTTATTAAACATTCAGTACTTC CASSLLNIQYF
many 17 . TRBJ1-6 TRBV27 TGTGCCAGCAGTTTATCGGGGAGTCCTCCTCTTCATTCACCCCTCCACTTT CASSLSGSPPLHSPLHF
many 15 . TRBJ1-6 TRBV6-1 TGTGCCAGCAGTGCCGGCCTCGCGTTCGTATCACCCCTCCACTTT CASSAGLAFVSPLHF
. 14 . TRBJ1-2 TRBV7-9 TGTGCCAGCAGCTTCGTCAGCAGGGCTTATGGCTACGCCTTC CASSFVSRAYGYAF
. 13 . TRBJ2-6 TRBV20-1 TGCAGTGCTTCAGACTCTGGGGCCAACGTCCTGACTTTC CSASDSGANVLTF
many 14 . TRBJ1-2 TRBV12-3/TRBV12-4 TGTGCCAGCAGCGAGGGAGGGGCGAATAATGGCTACACCTTC CASSEGGANNGYTF
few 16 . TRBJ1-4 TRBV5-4 TGTGCCAGCAGCTTGGTCCTACAGGGTGTTAAAGAAAAACTGTTTTTT CASSLVLQGVKEKLFF
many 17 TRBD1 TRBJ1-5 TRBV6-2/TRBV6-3 TGTGCCAGCAGTTCCGGGACAGGGAATTTGGGCAATCAGCCCCAGCATTTT CASSSGTGNLGNQPQHF
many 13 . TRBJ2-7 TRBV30 TGTGCCTGGAGCCCAGACATCTTCTACGAGCAGTACTTC CAWSPDIFYEQYF
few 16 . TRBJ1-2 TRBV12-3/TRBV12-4 TGTGCCAGCAGCCGAGATACCCCCGCCGAGGGCTATGGCTACACCTTC CASSRDTPAEGYGYTF
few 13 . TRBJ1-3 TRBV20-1 TGCAGTGCTAGAGATTTGGAAGGAAACACCATATATTTT CSARDLEGNTIYF
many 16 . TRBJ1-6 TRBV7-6 TGTGCCAGCAGCTCCTCGGGACCTCCCCTGGCATCACCCCTCCACTTT CASSSSGPPLASPLHF
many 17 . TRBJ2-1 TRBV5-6 TGTGCCAGCAGCTTGAGGTTCGGGGGGCCTTCCTACAATGAGCAGTTCTTC CASSLRFGGPSYNEQFF
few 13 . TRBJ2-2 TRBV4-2 TGTGCCAGCAGCCCCTCGAACACCGGGGAGCTGTTTTTT CASSPSNTGELFF
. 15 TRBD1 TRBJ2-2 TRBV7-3 TGTGCCAGCAGCCGAGGGACAGTCAACACCGGGGAGCTGTTTTTT CASSRGTVNTGELFF
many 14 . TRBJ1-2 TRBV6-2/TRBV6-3 TGTGCCAGCAGTTACTCCGGGGCCAGGCGTGGCTACACCTTC CASSYSGARRGYTF
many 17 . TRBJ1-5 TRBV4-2 TGTGCCAGCAGCCAAGATCGGGGGGGCAGGGTCAATCAGCCCCAGCATTTT CASSQDRGGRVNQPQHF
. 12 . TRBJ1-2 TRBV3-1 TGTGCCAGCAGCCAGGGCCTCTATGGCTACACCTTC CASSQGLYGYTF
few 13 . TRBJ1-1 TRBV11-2 TGTGCCAGCAGCTTAGTGGGGGGGACAGAAGCTTTCTTT CASSLVGGTEAFF
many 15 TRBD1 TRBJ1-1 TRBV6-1 TGTGCCAGCAGGGACAGGGGAAGGGCGAACACTGAAGCTTTCTTT CASRDRGRANTEAFF
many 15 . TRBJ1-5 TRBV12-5 TGTGCTAGTGGTTGCCCGTCAGTCATCAATCAGCCCCAGCATTTT CASGCPSVINQPQHF
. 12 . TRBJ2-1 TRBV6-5 TGTGCCAGCAGTAGCCGTGGCCATGAGCAGTTCTTC CASSSRGHEQFF
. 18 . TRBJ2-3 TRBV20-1 TGCATTGCTAGAGTCCGCCAGGGAGCAAGGAGGCCCACAGATACGCAGTATTTT CIARVRQGARRPTDTQYF
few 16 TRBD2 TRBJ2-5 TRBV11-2 TGTGCCAGCAGCACCGCGGCCACTAGCGGGGAAGAGACCCAGTACTTC CASSTAATSGEETQYF
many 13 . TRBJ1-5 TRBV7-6 TGTGCCAGCAGCCCTTATAGCAATCAGCCCCAGCATTTT CASSPYSNQPQHF
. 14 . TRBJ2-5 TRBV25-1 TGTGCCAGCAGTGAACCTTCCCCTGGCAAGACCCAGTACTTC CASSEPSPGKTQYF
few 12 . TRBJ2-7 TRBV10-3 TGTGCCATCAGTGAAAGAGCCTACGAGCAGTACTTC CAISERAYEQYF
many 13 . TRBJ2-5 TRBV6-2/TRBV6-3 TGTGCCAGCAGTTCCACGTACCAAGAGACCCAGTACTTC CASSSTYQETQYF
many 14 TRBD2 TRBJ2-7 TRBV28 TGTGCCAGCACGTTAGCGGGGGGGCCTGGTGAGCAGTACTTC CASTLAGGPGEQYF
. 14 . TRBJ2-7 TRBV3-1 TGTGCCAGCAGCCCCAGGACGGAAATCTACGAGCAGTACTTC CASSPRTEIYEQYF
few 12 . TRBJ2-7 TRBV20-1 TGCAGTGCATCCCGAACAGGGTACGAGCAGTACTTC CSASRTGYEQYF
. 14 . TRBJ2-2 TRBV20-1 TGCAGTGCTAGAGCCCCAACAGGTGGCGGGGAGCTGTTTTTT CSARAPTGGGELFF
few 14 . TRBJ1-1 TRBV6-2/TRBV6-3 TGTGCCAGCAGTGCCGACAGCATGAACACTGAAGCTTTCTTT CASSADSMNTEAFF
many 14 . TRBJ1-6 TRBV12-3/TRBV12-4 TGTGCCAGCAGTGGGGGGCAGTATAATTCACCCCTCCACTTT CASSGGQYNSPLHF
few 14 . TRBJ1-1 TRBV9 TGTGCCAGCAGCGTGGCCAGTATGAACACTGAAGCTTTCTTT CASSVASMNTEAFF
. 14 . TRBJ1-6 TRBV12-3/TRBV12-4 TGTGCCAGCAGCCCCTCGGGTTCGAATTCATCCCTCCACTTT CASSPSGSNSSLHF
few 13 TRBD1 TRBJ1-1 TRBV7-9 TGTGCCAGCAGCACCTGGACAGGGTCTGGAGCTTTCTTT CASSTWTGSGAFF
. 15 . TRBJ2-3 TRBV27 TGTGCCAGCAGTTTATCGCTTCTGCGGACAGATACGCAGTATTTT CASSLSLLRTDTQYF
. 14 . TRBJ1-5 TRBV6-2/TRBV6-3 TGTGCCAGCAGTTACTCGACCAGCAATCAGCCCCAGCATTTT CASSYSTSNQPQHF
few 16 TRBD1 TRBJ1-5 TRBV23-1 TGCGCCAGCAGTCCCCAAGGGACAGTCACGGATCAGCCCCAGCATTTT CASSPQGTVTDQPQHF
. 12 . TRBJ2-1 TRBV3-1 TGTGCCAGCAGCCGGGATTTAGGCGAGCAGTTCTTC CASSRDLGEQFF
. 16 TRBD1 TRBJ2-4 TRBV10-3 TGTGCCATCAGTAGACAGGGAAAGTACGGCAAAAACATTCAGTACTTC CAISRQGKYGKNIQYF
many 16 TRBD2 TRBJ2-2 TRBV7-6 TGTGCCAGCAGTACCCTCCTAGCGGGGGGGCCAGGGGAGCTGTTTTTT CASSTLLAGGPGELFF